The 19 T cell receptor beta chains below all came from one sample that was sequenced in a study of T cell responses to AZD1222 COVID-19 vaccine. Assay: immunoSEQ multiplex PCR; the TCRdb copy retains only in-frame clones and omits some. The sample records around 100,000 clones, about 90% being singletons. The material sequenced was peripheral blood, taken on day 0 of MenACWY control vaccination. The receptors come from an adult in good health.

The rearrangement joins TRBV30 to TRBJ2-1; the D gene is possibly TRBD1 (6 bases). With 2 bases removed from V and 8 bases from J, the gap between germline ends came to 16 bases. CDR1 and CDR2 from the germline V gene are GTSNPN and SVGIG (reference sequence). This CDR3 contains 14 residues. CDR3 protein: CAWSTTGSPHEQFF. As DNA, the CDR3 is TGTGCCTGGAGTACAACAGGGAGTCCTCATGAGCAGTTCTTC. The full variable domain, completed using reference TRBV30 and TRBJ2-1, is SQTIHQWPATLVQPVGSPLSLECTVEGTSNPNLYWYRQAAGRGLQLLFYSVGIGQISSEVPQNLSASRPQDRQFILSSKKLLLSDSGFYLCAWSTTGSPHEQFFGPGTRLTVL.

The rearrangement joins TRBV6-5 to TRBJ2-7; 11 bases align to TRBD1. The J segment lost 0 bases and the V segment lost 7 bases, leaving 5 bases of the junction unmatched. CDR1 MNHEY and CDR2 SVGAGI come from the germline V gene. This CDR3 has 15 amino acids. CDR3 in amino acids: CASNLGTGGSYEQYF. The CDR3 nucleotides read TGTGCCAGCAATTTAGGGACAGGGGGCTCCTACGAGCAGTACTTC.

The V and J genes are TRBV5-4 and TRBJ2-1; the match to TRBD2 covers 13 bases. The V gene end was trimmed by 0 bases and the J gene end by 6 bases; junction bases not matched to a gene: 6. Germline loops: CDR1 SGHNT, CDR2 YYREEE (reference sequence). This CDR3 contains 17 residues. The CDR3 sequence is CASSLGRTSGGANEQFF. The CDR3 DNA follows: TGTGCCAGCAGCTTGGGACGAACTAGCGGGGGGGCCAATGAGCAGTTCTTC.

This chain links TRBV6-2 or TRBV6-3 with TRBJ2-5, with D perhaps matching TRBD2 (6 bases). Germline V gene data show CDR1 as MNHEY and CDR2 as SVGEGT. Trimming stripped 3 bases from V and 4 bases from J, with 21 bases between. The CDR3 has 17 amino acids. CDR3 sequence reads: CASSYTYGDSAGETQYF. The CDR3 DNA is TGTGCCAGCAGTTATACCTATGGGGACTCCGCAGGAGAGACCCAGTACTTC.

The J gene is TRBJ2-5, the V gene TRBV7-2; 7 bases map to TRBD1. The ends lost 4 bases at V and 4 bases at J; junction bases unmatched: 3. The CDR3 totals 13 residues. Germline V gives CDR1 SGHTA, CDR2 FQGNSA. This CDR3 reads CASSWTGVETQYF. CDR3 sequence (DNA): TGTGCCAGCAGCTGGACAGGAGTAGAGACCCAGTACTTC.

The V and J genes are TRBV28 and TRBJ2-7; 8 nucleotides match TRBD1. After removal of 10 bases from V and 2 bases from J, the junction contained 7 bases not matched to a gene. CDR3 length equals 13 residues. Germline V gives CDR1 MDHEN, CDR2 SYDVKM. CDR3 sequence (DNA): TGTGCCACCACGGGACAGGACACCTACGAGCAGTACTTC. Residues: CATTGQDTYEQYF.

The chain carries TRBV28 and TRBJ1-2; D gene uncertain. The length of the CDR3 is 13 residues. CDR1 and CDR2 from the germline V gene are MDHEN and SYDVKM. Trimming cost V 6 bases and J 6 bases, with 14 bases left between them. Here the CDR3 reads CASSRTPPNGYTF. Here the CDR3 DNA reads TGTGCCAGCAGCCGGACGCCACCGAATGGCTACACCTTC.

This sequence joins TRBV4-1 and TRBJ1-3; D possibly corresponds to TRBD1 (6 bases). The CDR3 has 16 amino acids. Trimming took off 5 bases at V and 1 base at J, with 15 bases between the two ends. Germline CDR1 and CDR2: MGHRA and YSYEKL. CDR3 bases: TGCGCCAGCAGCATTACAACAGGGCTTTCTGGAAACACCATATATTTT. Translated, it gives CASSITTGLSGNTIYF.

The chain couples TRBV19 to TRBJ2-7, with 7 bases fitting TRBD2. The CDR3 has 14 residues. V was pared by 4 bases and J by 6 bases, with 9 bases of the junction left unmatched. Germline CDR1 and CDR2: LNHDA and SQIVND (reference sequence). The chain's CDR3 is CASSKAGVKGEQYF. Here the CDR3 DNA reads TGTGCCAGTAGTAAGGCGGGAGTGAAAGGCGAGCAGTACTTC.

This clone was seen once. The V gene is TRBV28, the J gene TRBJ1-1; D unresolved. CDR1 MDHEN and CDR2 SYDVKM come from the germline V gene. Deletions cut 2 bases from V and 1 base from J, with 11 bases between. The CDR3 totals 15 residues. CDR3 sequence (DNA): TGTGCCAGCAGTTTAAATCGGCGTTGGAACACTGAAGCTTTCTTT. This translates into CASSLNRRWNTEAFF.

This sequence joins TRBV4-3 and TRBJ1-2; D is ambiguous. The CDR3 contains 13 residues. V was clipped by 1 base and J by 11 bases, with 14 bases between them. Germline V gene sequence: CDR1 LGHNA, CDR2 YSLEER. The CDR3: CASSQVEFVRYTF. Written as DNA, the CDR3 is TGCGCCAGCAGCCAAGTCGAGTTCGTGAGGTACACCTTC.

The table lists this clone with a count of one. CDR3 sequence (DNA): TGCAGCGTTGAAGGACTAGCGGATGAGCAGTTCTTC. It encodes CSVEGLADEQFF. This chain connects TRBV29-1 to TRBJ2-1, with TRBD2 matching 9 bases. CDR1 and CDR2 from the germline V gene are SQVTM and ANQGSEA. The CDR3 is 12 amino acids. V shed 1 base and J 8 bases; nucleotides not matched to a gene: 0.

The chain uses TRBV3-1 (or the pseudogene TRBV3-2) and TRBJ2-7; 9 bases map to TRBD2. Germline V lookup: CDR1 LGHDT, CDR2 YNNKEL (reference sequence). The CDR3 loop spans 15 amino acids. V was pared by 4 bases and J by 2 bases, with 6 bases of the junction left unmatched. CDR3 in DNA: TGTGCCAGCAGCCCCCGAAGGACTAGCGCCTACGAGCAGTACTTC. This encodes CASSPRRTSAYEQYF.

The rearrangement uses TRBV19 and TRBJ2-1; perhaps TRBD2 as D (5 bases). The CDR3 sequence is 15 residues long. Trimming removed 5 bases at V and 2 bases at J, with 13 bases between. Per the germline V gene, CDR1 is LNHDA and CDR2 is SQIVND (reference sequence). CDR3 sequence: CASSSPGNTYNEQFF. The CDR3 bases are TGTGCCAGTAGTTCCCCGGGAAACACCTACAATGAGCAGTTCTTC.

The CDR3 DNA follows: TGTGCCAGCAGCTTGGCCCCGGGGGCTCAGGGTACGCAGTATTTT. Amino acids: CASSLAPGAQGTQYF. The rearrangement links TRBV7-3 to TRBJ2-3; perhaps D is TRBD1 or TRBD2 (6 bases each). The germline V gene has CDR1 SGHTA and CDR2 FQGTGA. Between the trimmed V and J ends, which lost 3 bases and 8 bases, there was a span of 18 bases. The CDR3 has 15 residues. The full variable domain, completed using reference TRBV7-3 and TRBJ2-3, is GAGVSQTPSNKVTEKGKYVELRCDPISGHTALYWYRQSLGQGPEFLIYFQGTGAADDSGLPNDRFFAVRPEGSVSTLKIQRTERGDSAVYLCASSLAPGAQGTQYFGPGTRLTVL.

The chain is built from TRBV7-2 and TRBJ1-1; the D gene is possibly TRBD1 (6 bases). This CDR3 has 13 amino acids. Germline V lookup: CDR1 SGHTA, CDR2 FQGNSA. The germline V and J ends were trimmed by 5 bases and 6 bases, with 13 bases remaining between them. The CDR3 loop is CASSAGGSSEAFF. As DNA, the CDR3 is TGTGCCAGCAGCGCGGGGGGCTCCTCTGAAGCTTTCTTT.

With regard to this clone: An end of the junction differs from the germline gene, which may be a read error. The chain uses TRBV7-7 and TRBJ2-1; D unresolved. Germline V gene data show CDR1 as SSHAT and CDR2 as FNYEAQ (reference sequence). The length of the CDR3 is 13 residues. CDR3 loop: CASSPREANEQFF. In DNA form, the CDR3 reads TGTGCTAGCAGCCCCCGAGAGGCCAATGAGCAGTTCTTC.

The chain employs TRBV9 and TRBJ2-3; tentatively, D is TRBD1 (6 bases). This CDR3 has 16 amino acids. Trimming pared 3 bases from V and 1 base from J, leaving 15 bases between. Germline assignment: CDR1 SGDLS and CDR2 YYNGEE. The CDR3 loop reads CASSGTGTPGTDTQYF. CDR3 sequence (DNA): TGTGCCAGCAGCGGGACGGGGACACCCGGCACAGATACGCAGTATTTT.

The chain recombines TRBV7-2 with TRBJ2-5; D gene uncertain. Germline values: CDR1 SGHTA, CDR2 FQGNSA. The V end lost 5 bases, the J end lost 5 bases, and 9 bases lay between the germline ends. This CDR3 spans 12 amino acids. The DNA of the CDR3 is TGTGCCAGCAGCCCCTCTCGGGAGACCCAGTACTTC. Residues: CASSPSRETQYF. Complete variable domain (other parts from reference TRBV7-2 and TRBJ2-5): GAGVSQSPSNKVTEKGKDVELRCDPISGHTALYWYRQSLGQGLEFLIYFQGNSAPDKSGLPSDRFSAERTGGSVSTLTIQRTQQEDSAVYLCASSPSRETQYFGPGTRLLVL.